This is a list of T cell receptor beta chains from one sample in a study of vaccination and CD4 T cells after COVID-19. TCRdb passed the PCR reads through MiXCR, listing each CDR3 protein once. The sample carries about 12,000 distinct CDR3 sequences, approximately 57% recorded once. Their specific antigens are unknown. Sequenced sample: CD4+ T cells from blood, cultured in vitro. The origin of the receptors is a human donor who had recovered from COVID-19. CDR3s include the opening cysteine and the closing phenylalanine or tryptophan. The order of the fields is V gene, J gene, D gene, clone size, CDR3 protein, CDR3 DNA. D genes are given only for firm matches. The size entry is marked missing in some rows and otherwise reads once, few, many or a size class.

TRBV28	TRBJ1-5	.	.	CASSSGTPGHQPQHF	TGTGCCAGCAGTTCAGGGACCCCCGGCCATCAGCCCCAGCATTTT
TRBV2	TRBJ2-7	.	few	CASSSQGGAYSEQYF	TGTGCCAGCAGCTCCCAGGGGGGGGCTTACTCCGAGCAGTACTTC
TRBV6-1	TRBJ1-5	.	few	CASSPERQPQHF	TGTGCCAGCAGTCCAGAAAGGCAGCCCCAGCATTTT
TRBV20-1	TRBJ2-3	TRBD1	few	CSEKGQTQTDTQYF	TGCAGCGAAAAGGGACAGACACAGACAGATACGCAGTATTTT
TRBV2	TRBJ1-1	.	.	CASTFIGAGTEAFF	TGTGCCAGCACCTTCATTGGAGCGGGCACTGAAGCTTTCTTT
TRBV24-1	TRBJ2-1	TRBD2	.	CATSAVPLPGREAEQFF	TGTGCCACCAGTGCCGTCCCCCTTCCGGGCCGGGAGGCTGAGCAGTTCTTC
TRBV11-3	TRBJ2-7	TRBD2	.	CASSPRGSGGYEQYF	TGTGCCAGCAGCCCCCGTGGTAGCGGGGGGTACGAGCAGTACTTC
TRBV6-5	TRBJ2-4	.	.	CASSYSGGNIQYF	TGTGCCAGCAGTTACTCGGGAGGAAACATTCAGTACTTC
TRBV6-1	TRBJ2-3	.	.	CASTPGGGDTQYF	TGTGCCAGCACCCCTGGGGGAGGAGATACGCAGTATTTT
TRBV30	TRBJ1-5	.	.	CAWRGVSEQPQHF	TGTGCCTGGAGGGGGGTATCGGAGCAGCCCCAGCATTTT
TRBV10-3	TRBJ1-3	.	.	CAISEGQYSGNTIYF	TGTGCCATCAGTGAAGGACAGTACTCTGGAAACACCATATATTTT
TRBV27	TRBJ2-1	.	.	CASSLSSDSVYNEQFF	TGTGCCAGCAGTTTATCGTCCGACAGCGTTTACAATGAGCAGTTCTTC
TRBV5-8	TRBJ2-5	.	large	CASLRGDAKETQYF	TGTGCCAGCCTGAGGGGGGACGCCAAAGAGACCCAGTACTTC
TRBV5-4	TRBJ1-3	.	.	CASSLWESGNTIYF	TGTGCCAGCAGCTTGTGGGAATCTGGAAACACCATATATTTT
TRBV5-1	TRBJ2-3	.	few	CASSLQGRTDTQYF	TGCGCCAGCAGCTTGCAGGGAAGGACAGATACGCAGTATTTT
TRBV7-9	TRBJ2-4	TRBD1	few	CASSSGTGSIQYF	TGTGCCAGCAGCTCCGGGACAGGGAGCATTCAGTACTTC
TRBV2	TRBJ2-2	.	.	CASSRGGGAGELFF	TGTGCCAGCAGTCGAGGAGGCGGGGCCGGGGAGCTGTTTTTT
TRBV19	TRBJ2-3	TRBD1	few	CASSARDRSGDTQYF	TGTGCCAGTAGTGCACGGGACAGGTCAGGGGATACGCAGTATTTT
TRBV27	TRBJ1-1	TRBD1	.	CASSSRTGGNTEAFF	TGTGCCAGCAGTTCCCGGACAGGGGGGAACACTGAAGCTTTCTTT
TRBV20-1	TRBJ2-1	TRBD2	.	CSARISGRDNEQFF	TGCAGTGCCAGGATTAGCGGGAGGGACAATGAGCAGTTCTTC
TRBV3-1	TRBJ2-3	TRBD2	.	CASSQDVARGADTQYF	TGTGCCAGCAGCCAAGATGTTGCCCGGGGGGCAGATACGCAGTATTTT
TRBV20-1	TRBJ2-1	.	.	CSARDRDGGWSSYNEQFF	TGCAGTGCAAGAGATCGGGACGGGGGCTGGAGCTCCTACAATGAGCAGTTCTTC
TRBV7-6	TRBJ2-2	.	.	CASSLGGSGRNIGELFF	TGTGCCAGCAGCTTAGGGGGTAGCGGAAGAAACATCGGGGAGCTGTTTTTT
TRBV6-1	TRBJ2-7	.	.	CASSPLGRLSYEQYF	TGTGCCAGCAGTCCCCTAGGTAGGCTCTCCTACGAGCAGTACTTC
TRBV10-3	TRBJ2-6	.	.	CAISDRGSGANVLTF	TGTGCCATCAGTGATAGGGGCTCTGGGGCCAACGTCCTGACTTTC
TRBV5-8	TRBJ1-2	.	.	CASSPAWQRGYTF	TGTGCCAGCAGCCCGGCGTGGCAGCGTGGCTACACCTTC
TRBV5-4	TRBJ2-7	.	few	CASSLAASANYEQYF	TGTGCCAGCAGCTTGGCTGCTAGCGCCAACTACGAGCAGTACTTC
TRBV7-9	TRBJ2-7	.	.	CASSLLGRAGGEQYF	TGTGCCAGCAGCTTATTGGGGAGGGCAGGGGGCGAGCAGTACTTC
TRBV7-2	TRBJ2-5	.	.	CASSSVGETQYF	TGTGCCAGCAGCTCGGTGGGGGAGACCCAGTACTTC
TRBV7-3	TRBJ2-3	TRBD2	.	CASSSTSGTLTDTQYF	TGTGCCAGCAGCTCGACTAGCGGGACCCTCACAGATACGCAGTATTTT
TRBV28	TRBJ1-1	.	.	CASSPGQFEAFF	TGTGCCAGCAGTCCTGGACAGTTTGAAGCTTTCTTT
TRBV9	TRBJ2-7	TRBD2	large	CASSLGSGTYEQYF	TGTGCCAGTTCGCTGGGGAGCGGGACCTACGAGCAGTACTTC
TRBV20-1	TRBJ2-4	TRBD2	few	CSARLAGGPRNIQYF	TGCAGTGCTAGATTAGCGGGGGGGCCAAGAAACATTCAGTACTTC
TRBV28	TRBJ1-1	.	few	CASQNSGLNTEAFF	TGTGCCAGCCAGAACTCAGGGCTGAACACTGAAGCTTTCTTT
TRBV2	TRBJ1-6	TRBD1	few	CASSGGTGGNSPLHF	TGTGCCAGCAGTGGAGGGACAGGGGGCAATTCACCCCTCCACTTT
TRBV7-2	TRBJ1-5	TRBD1	few	CASSLVTGVGNQPQHF	TGTGCCAGCAGCTTAGTTACAGGGGTCGGCAATCAGCCCCAGCATTTT
TRBV19	TRBJ2-2	TRBD1	.	CASSLTGASNTGELFF	TGTGCCAGTAGTTTAACAGGGGCCTCGAACACCGGGGAGCTGTTTTTT
TRBV2	TRBJ2-4	.	.	CASSVDFAKNIQYF	TGTGCCAGCAGCGTGGACTTCGCCAAAAACATTCAGTACTTC
TRBV12-3/TRBV12-4	TRBJ1-5	TRBD1	once	CASSFDRVAQPQHF	TGTGCCAGCAGTTTCGACAGGGTGGCTCAGCCCCAGCATTTT
TRBV5-4	TRBJ1-1	TRBD1	.	CASSSATGRTEAFF	TGTGCCAGCAGCTCCGCGACAGGGAGGACTGAAGCTTTCTTT
TRBV20-1	TRBJ1-5	TRBD1	.	CSAGDSNQPQHF	TGCAGTGCTGGGGACAGTAATCAGCCCCAGCATTTT
TRBV2	TRBJ1-2	.	.	CASREFGYTF	TGTGCCAGCAGGGAATTTGGCTACACCTTC